These T cell receptor beta chains were read from a single sample in a study of T cell changes during pregnancy in multiple sclerosis. Produced via immunoSEQ multiplex PCR; TCRdb's table is partial and in-frame only. The data contain approximately 48,000 clones, roughly 92% of them singletons. The material was CD4+ T cells from peripheral blood mononuclear cells, obtained after pregnancy. Receptor source: a female donor with multiple sclerosis, enrolled in a pregnancy study. CDR3s include the opening cysteine and the closing phenylalanine or tryptophan. A D gene is named only where the DNA matches it firmly. For some rows the clone size is stated as once, few or many, or as a class when expanded; others skip it.

>TRBJ2-4|.|TRBV29-1|.
TGCAGCGTTGACGCAAGGGTCCCAGGGGCCAAAAACATTCAGTACTTC
CSVDARVPGAKNIQYF
>TRBJ2-7|.|TRBV7-3|.
TGTGCCAGCAGCTTAAGGTCAGGCGCGCGCGAGCAGTACTTC
CASSLRSGAREQYF
>TRBJ1-4|TRBD1|TRBV2|.
TGTGCCAGCAGTGATTCACAGGGGGATTCAAAACTGTTTTTT
CASSDSQGDSKLFF
>TRBJ1-3|.|TRBV19|.
TGTGCCAGTAGTATAGAAGAGACCTCAAGGGGTGGAAACACCATATATTTT
CASSIEETSRGGNTIYF
>TRBJ2-7|TRBD1|TRBV5-1|.
TGCGCCAGCAGCTGGGGACAGGGGAACGAGCAGTACTTC
CASSWGQGNEQYF
>TRBJ2-1|TRBD2|TRBV9|once
TGTGCCAGCAGCGTAGGACTAGCGGCTTCCTACAATGAGCAGTTCTTC
CASSVGLAASYNEQFF
>TRBJ1-5|.|TRBV18|once
TGTGCCAGCTCTCCTGAGTCGGGGGGGTTGCGGCCCCAGCATTTT
CASSPESGGLRPQHF
>TRBJ2-1|.|TRBV19|.
TGTGCCAGTAGTATCGAACATACCTACAATGAGCAGTTCTTC
CASSIEHTYNEQFF
>TRBJ2-3|TRBD2|TRBV5-4|.
TGTGCCAGCAGCTTGGGGCTAGCGGGCACAGATACGCAGTATTTT
CASSLGLAGTDTQYF
>TRBJ2-3|TRBD2|TRBV7-2|.
TGTGCCAGCAGCTTAACAGCGGGAGGGTCGGGTAGCACAGATACGCAGTATTTT
CASSLTAGGSGSTDTQYF
>TRBJ2-4|.|TRBV27|.
TGTGCCAGCAGTTTGCAGGGTCAAGACATTCAGTACTTC
CASSLQGQDIQYF
>TRBJ1-3|.|TRBV7-6|.
TGTGCCAGCAGCTCCCAATTTTTTGACACCATATATTTT
CASSSQFFDTIYF
>TRBJ2-2|TRBD1|TRBV11-2|.
TGTGCCAGCAGGCGGACAGGGGAACCCGGGGAGCTGTTTTTT
CASRRTGEPGELFF
>TRBJ1-4|.|TRBV19|.
TGTGCCAGTAGGAATAGGGGTGCAACTAATGAAAAACTGTTTTTT
CASRNRGATNEKLFF
>TRBJ1-1|TRBD1|TRBV18|.
TGTGCCAGCTCCCAGGGACAGCTGAACACTGAAGCTTTCTTT
CASSQGQLNTEAFF
>TRBJ1-1|.|TRBV19|.
TGTGCCAGTAGTATGCACAGGGACGCTGAAGCTTTCTTT
CASSMHRDAEAFF
>TRBJ1-1|TRBD1|TRBV30|.
TGTGCCGAGCTTAGGAGGGGGCGGACTGAAGCTTTCTTT
CAELRRGRTEAFF
>TRBJ2-1|.|TRBV9|.
TGTGCCAGCAGCGTAGTGGAGAACTACAATGAGCAGTTCTTC
CASSVVENYNEQFF
>TRBJ2-5|.|TRBV10-3|.
TGTGCCATCAGTCAGAATGGAGGGTACCAAGAGACCCAGTACTTC
CAISQNGGYQETQYF
>TRBJ2-1|TRBD2|TRBV7-8|.
TGTGCCAGCAGCTTAGCCCGATGGCGGGAGGTGGTCAATGAGCAGTTCTTC
CASSLARWREVVNEQFF
>TRBJ1-6|TRBD1|TRBV6-1|.
TGTGCCAGCAGTGGAGCCGGGACAGCCAATTCACCCCTCCACTTT
CASSGAGTANSPLHF
>TRBJ1-2|TRBD1|TRBV27|once
TGTGCCAGCAGTTTATCGTTCGTAGGGACAGGAGTTCGCTATGGCTACACCTTC
CASSLSFVGTGVRYGYTF
>TRBJ2-2|.|TRBV27|.
TGTGCCAGCAGAACGACTCGGAGGCCTACCGGGGAGCTGTTTTTT
CASRTTRRPTGELFF
>TRBJ1-5|.|TRBV28|.
TGTGCCAGCAGTTACGGTATCGGGGGTGGGAATCAGCCCCAGCATTTT
CASSYGIGGGNQPQHF
>TRBJ2-7|.|TRBV10-3|.
TGTGCCATCAGCCGACAGGACTCCTACGAGCAGTACTTC
CAISRQDSYEQYF
>TRBJ2-5|TRBD1|TRBV7-9|.
TGTGCCAGCCTCAGGACAGGCTCCAAGGAGACCCAGTACTTC
CASLRTGSKETQYF
>TRBJ2-7|.|TRBV5-4|once
TGTGCCAGCAGCCCGGTCGGAGGGGCCTACGAGCAGTACTTC
CASSPVGGAYEQYF
>TRBJ2-7|TRBD2|TRBV28|.
TGTGCCTCTTCCCCCGGGACTAGCGGCTCCTACGAGCAGTACTTC
CASSPGTSGSYEQYF
>TRBJ1-1|.|TRBV7-9|.
TGTGCCAGCAGCCCCCCACACGGAGTCACTGAAGCTTTCTTT
CASSPPHGVTEAFF
>TRBJ2-3|TRBD2|TRBV13|once
TGTGCCAGCAGCTCGTTAGCGGGAGGGACCACAGATACGCAGTATTTT
CASSSLAGGTTDTQYF
>TRBJ2-7|.|TRBV29-1|.
TGCAGCGTCGCCCGGGACATTTCCTACGAGCAGTACTTC
CSVARDISYEQYF
>TRBJ2-1|.|TRBV20-1|.
TGCAGTGCCAGGCTCTTAAATGAGCAGTTCTTC
CSARLLNEQFF
>TRBJ2-7|.|TRBV21-1|.
TGTGCCAGCAGCGATTCCGGACTGATCGAGCAGTACTTC
CASSDSGLIEQYF
>TRBJ2-7|TRBD1|TRBV5-1|.
TGCGCCAGCGCCCCGGGGACAGGGAGGGGCGAGCAGTACTTC
CASAPGTGRGEQYF
>TRBJ1-5|.|TRBV30|.
TGTGCCTGGAGTGTACAGGCCAATCAGCCCCAGCATTTT
CAWSVQANQPQHF
>TRBJ2-1|TRBD2|TRBV6-1|.
TGTGCCAGCAGTAAGAGGACTAGCGGATACAATGAGCAGTTCTTC
CASSKRTSGYNEQFF
>TRBJ2-4|TRBD2|TRBV7-8|.
TGTGCCAGCAGCTTAGTTCGGGGGGGGCTAGCCAAAAACATTCAGTACTTC
CASSLVRGGLAKNIQYF
>TRBJ2-1|.|TRBV7-6|.
TGTGCCAGCAGCACCCCCGGGGGCTCCTACAATGAGCAGTTCTTC
CASSTPGGSYNEQFF
>TRBJ1-5|TRBD1|TRBV13|.
TGTGCCAGCAGCCTCGCCCGACAGGGTGATCAGCCCCAGCATTTT
CASSLARQGDQPQHF
>TRBJ1-1|TRBD1|TRBV4-2|.
TGTGCCAGCAGCCAAGTGACAGGGCACATGAACACTGAAGCTTTCTTT
CASSQVTGHMNTEAFF